Listed here are 5 T cell receptor beta chains from one sample, sequenced in a study of blood T cell repertoires in COVID-19 (dated by TCRdb to 2018 to 2020). Libraries came from the immunoSEQ multiplex PCR assay. This is the immuneACCESS table as TCRdb keeps it, with only in-frame sequences that have V and J called. A part of the clones is gone; compared with another copy, unresolved V genes explain less than half, and the rest is unexplained. For this sample there are 200,000 or so clones; about 84% appear just once. The ten largest make up around a sixth of the sample. The specimen sequenced was peripheral blood. Receptor source: a person aged 65 to 79 with COVID-19, enrolled during active disease.

The chain couples TRBV7-8 to TRBJ1-5; D unresolved. CDR3 length equals 13 residues. Germline V gene data show CDR1 as SGHVS and CDR2 as FQNEAQ. V was trimmed by 3 bases and J by 2 bases, leaving 5 bases between them. CDR3 residues: CASSFRGNQPQHF. The CDR3 DNA sequence: TGTGCCAGCAGCTTTCGCGGCAATCAGCCCCAGCATTTT.

The chain recombines TRBV13 with TRBJ1-4; 8 positions match TRBD1. Germline V gene data show CDR1 as PRHDT and CDR2 as FYEKMQ (reference sequence). V shed 5 bases, J shed 7 bases, and the junction held 6 bases outside the gene matches. The CDR3 runs 14 residues. The CDR3 loop reads CASSIRGQVEKLFF. The CDR3 DNA reads as TGTGCCAGCAGCATTCGGGGACAGGTTGAAAAACTGTTTTTT.

The chain uses TRBV28 and TRBJ2-7; TRBD1 is a possible D gene (6 bases). Per germline, CDR1 MDHEN and CDR2 SYDVKM. V was shortened by 3 bases and J by 13 bases, with 16 bases between the two germline ends. CDR3 length: 12 amino acids. The CDR3 DNA reads as TGTGCCAGCAGTTTCTTCTCAGGGGAGAGTTACTTC. Encoded protein: CASSFFSGESYF.

The chain joins TRBV19 to TRBJ2-5; possible D gene TRBD2, 6 bases. V was clipped by 1 base and J by 4 bases, with 13 bases between them. This CDR3 region has 15 residues. Germline CDR1 LNHDA, CDR2 SQIVND (reference sequence). The CDR3 loop reads CASSIGRGNGETQYF. For the CDR3, the DNA is TGTGCCAGTAGTATAGGGCGGGGAAATGGAGAGACCCAGTACTTC.

J is TRBJ2-1 and V is TRBV5-6; D is perhaps TRBD1 (7 bases). The ends were cut back, 4 bases at V and 0 bases at J, with 11 bases in the middle. The germline gives CDR1 SGHDT, CDR2 YYEEEE. CDR3 length: 15 amino acids. The CDR3 loop reads CASSGGTASYNEQFF. DNA of the CDR3: TGTGCCAGCAGCGGGGGGACAGCCTCCTACAATGAGCAGTTCTTC.